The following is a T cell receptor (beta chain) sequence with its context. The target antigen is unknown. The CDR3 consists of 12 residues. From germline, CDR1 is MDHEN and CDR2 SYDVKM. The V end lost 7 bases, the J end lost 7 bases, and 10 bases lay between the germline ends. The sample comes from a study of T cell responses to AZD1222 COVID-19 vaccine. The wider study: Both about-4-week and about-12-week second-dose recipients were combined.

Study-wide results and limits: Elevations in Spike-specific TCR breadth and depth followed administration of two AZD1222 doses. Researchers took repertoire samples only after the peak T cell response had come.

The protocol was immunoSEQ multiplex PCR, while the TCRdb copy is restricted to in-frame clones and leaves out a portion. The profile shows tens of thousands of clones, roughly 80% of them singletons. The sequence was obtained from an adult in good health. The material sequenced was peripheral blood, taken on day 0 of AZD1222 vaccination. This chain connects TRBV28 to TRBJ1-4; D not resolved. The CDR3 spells CASTYNLEKLFF. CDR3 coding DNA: TGTGCCAGCACCTATAACCTTGAAAAACTGTTTTTT.